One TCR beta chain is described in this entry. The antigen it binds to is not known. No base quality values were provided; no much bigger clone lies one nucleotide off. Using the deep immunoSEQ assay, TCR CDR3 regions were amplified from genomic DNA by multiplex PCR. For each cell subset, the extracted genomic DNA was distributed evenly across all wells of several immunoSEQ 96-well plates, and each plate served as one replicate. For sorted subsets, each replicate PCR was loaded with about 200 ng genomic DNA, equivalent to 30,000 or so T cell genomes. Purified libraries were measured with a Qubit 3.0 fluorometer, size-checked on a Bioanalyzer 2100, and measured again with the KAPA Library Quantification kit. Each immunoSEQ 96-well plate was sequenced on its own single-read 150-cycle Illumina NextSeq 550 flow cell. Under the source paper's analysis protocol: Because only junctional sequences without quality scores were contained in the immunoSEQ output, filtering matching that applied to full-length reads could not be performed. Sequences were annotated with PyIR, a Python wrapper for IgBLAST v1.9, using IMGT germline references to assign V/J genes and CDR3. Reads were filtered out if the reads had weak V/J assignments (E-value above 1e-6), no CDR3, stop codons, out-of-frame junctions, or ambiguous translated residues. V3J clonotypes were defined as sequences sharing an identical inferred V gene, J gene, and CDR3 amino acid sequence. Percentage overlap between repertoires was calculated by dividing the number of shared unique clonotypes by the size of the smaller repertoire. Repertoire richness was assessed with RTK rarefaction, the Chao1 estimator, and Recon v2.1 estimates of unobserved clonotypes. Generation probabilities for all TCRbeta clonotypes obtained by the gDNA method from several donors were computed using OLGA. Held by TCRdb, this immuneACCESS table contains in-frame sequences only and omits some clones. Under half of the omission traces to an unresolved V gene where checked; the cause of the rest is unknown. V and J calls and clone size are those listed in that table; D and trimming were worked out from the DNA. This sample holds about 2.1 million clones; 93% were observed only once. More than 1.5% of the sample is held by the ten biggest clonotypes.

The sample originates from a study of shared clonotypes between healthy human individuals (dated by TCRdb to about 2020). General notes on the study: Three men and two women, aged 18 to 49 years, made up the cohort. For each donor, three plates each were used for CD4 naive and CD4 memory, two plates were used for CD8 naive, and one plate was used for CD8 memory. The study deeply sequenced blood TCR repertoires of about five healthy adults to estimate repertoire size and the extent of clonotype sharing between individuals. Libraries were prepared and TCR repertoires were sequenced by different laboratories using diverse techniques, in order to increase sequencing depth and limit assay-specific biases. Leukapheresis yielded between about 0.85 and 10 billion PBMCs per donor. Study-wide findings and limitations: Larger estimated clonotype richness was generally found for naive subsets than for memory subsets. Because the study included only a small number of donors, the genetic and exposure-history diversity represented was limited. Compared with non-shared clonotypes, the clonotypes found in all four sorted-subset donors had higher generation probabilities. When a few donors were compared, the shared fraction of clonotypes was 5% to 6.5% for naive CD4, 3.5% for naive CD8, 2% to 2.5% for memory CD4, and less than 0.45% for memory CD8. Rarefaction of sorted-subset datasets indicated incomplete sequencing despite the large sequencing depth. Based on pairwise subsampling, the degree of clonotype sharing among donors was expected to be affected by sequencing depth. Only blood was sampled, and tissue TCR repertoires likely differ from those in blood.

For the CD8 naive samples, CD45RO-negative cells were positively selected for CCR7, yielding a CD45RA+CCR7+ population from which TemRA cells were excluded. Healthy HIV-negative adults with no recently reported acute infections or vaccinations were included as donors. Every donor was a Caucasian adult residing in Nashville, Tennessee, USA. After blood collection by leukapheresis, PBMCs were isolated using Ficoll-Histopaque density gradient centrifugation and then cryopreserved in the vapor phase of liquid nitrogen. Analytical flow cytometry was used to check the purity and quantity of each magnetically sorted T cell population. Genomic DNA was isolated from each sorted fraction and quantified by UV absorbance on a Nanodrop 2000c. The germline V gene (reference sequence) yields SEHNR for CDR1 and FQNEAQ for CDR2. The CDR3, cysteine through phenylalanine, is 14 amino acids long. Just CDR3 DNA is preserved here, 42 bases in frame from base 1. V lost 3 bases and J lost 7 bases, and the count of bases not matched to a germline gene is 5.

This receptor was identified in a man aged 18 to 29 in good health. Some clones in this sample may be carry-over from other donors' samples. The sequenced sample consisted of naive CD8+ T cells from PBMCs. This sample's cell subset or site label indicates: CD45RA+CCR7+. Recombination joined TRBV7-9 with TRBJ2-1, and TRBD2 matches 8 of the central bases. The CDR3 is CASSFPGGLNEQFF. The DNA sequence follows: TGTGCCAGCAGCTTCCCGGGAGGGTTAAATGAGCAGTTCTTC.